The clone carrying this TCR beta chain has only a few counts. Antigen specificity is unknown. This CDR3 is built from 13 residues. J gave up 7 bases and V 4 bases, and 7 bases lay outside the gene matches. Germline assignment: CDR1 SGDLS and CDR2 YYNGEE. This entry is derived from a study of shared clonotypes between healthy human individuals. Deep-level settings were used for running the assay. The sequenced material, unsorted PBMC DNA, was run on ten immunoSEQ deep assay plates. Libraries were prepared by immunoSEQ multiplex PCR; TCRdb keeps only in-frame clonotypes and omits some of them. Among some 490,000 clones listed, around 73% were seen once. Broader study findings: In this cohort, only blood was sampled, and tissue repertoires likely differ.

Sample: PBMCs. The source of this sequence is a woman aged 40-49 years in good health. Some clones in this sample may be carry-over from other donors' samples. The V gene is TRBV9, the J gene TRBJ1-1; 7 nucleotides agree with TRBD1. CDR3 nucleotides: TGTGCCAGCAGCCTCGGGACAGCTCATGAAGCTTTCTTT. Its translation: CASSLGTAHEAFF.